The 15 T cell receptor beta chains reported below all come from one sample, sequenced in a study of sequential checkpoint blockade in melanoma. This sample's treatment: randomized to nivolumab then ipilimumab (arm A) or the reverse (arm B). Repertoires were generated with immunoSEQ multiplex PCR, while TCRdb's copy carries only in-frame clones and drops some. The sample lists 9,500 to 12,000 clones; under 60% were seen once. Sample: CD8+ T cells sorted from blood (inferred from file names), taken from a patient given nivolumab and ipilimumab in sequence. These receptors were taken from a human donor with melanoma.

The chain joins TRBV4-3 to TRBJ2-1; D gene ambiguous. In germline, CDR1 is LGHNA, CDR2 YSLEER. The CDR3 extends over 17 amino acids. V lost 0 bases to trimming and J lost 1 base, with 13 bases between them. The CDR3 DNA sequence: TGCGCCAGCAGCCAAGATAGGAGCAGTATATCCTACAATGAGCAGTTCTTC. As protein: CASSQDRSSISYNEQFF.

The chain couples TRBV9 to TRBJ1-3; 7 bases align to TRBD1. CDR3 length: 15 residues. After removal of 4 bases from V and 4 bases from J, the junction contained 8 bases not matched to a gene. CDR1 and CDR2 (germline): SGDLS, YYNGEE. The CDR3 sequence: CASSRPGTEGNTIYF. DNA of the CDR3: TGTGCCAGCAGCCGACCCGGGACAGAGGGAAACACCATATATTTT.

The chain is built from TRBV7-2 and TRBJ2-5; TRBD1 agrees at 8 bases. The closer fit of TRBJ2-7 to the DNA end suggests the J call may be wrong. This CDR3 region has 16 residues. Germline-derived CDR1 and CDR2 are SGHTA and FQGNSA. Here the CDR3 DNA reads TGTGCCAGCAGCTCAGATCCGGGACAGGTCTTCGACGAGCAGTACTTC. This gives the protein CASSSDPGQVFDEQYF.

The CDR3 protein is CSVRPQGLDTGELFF. CDR3 bases: TGCAGCGTCCGCCCGCAGGGGCTCGACACCGGGGAGCTGTTTTTT. The genes are TRBV29-1 and TRBJ2-2, with D tentatively TRBD1 (6 bases). Looked up from germline, CDR1 is SQVTM and CDR2 is ANQGSEA. The CDR3 runs to 15 residues. V lost 6 bases, J lost 3 bases, and 17 bases lay in between.

The chain uses TRBV7-9 and TRBJ2-1; D is perhaps TRBD1 (5 bases). From germline, CDR1 is SEHNR and CDR2 FQNEAQ (reference sequence). This CDR3 has 14 amino acids. The V end lost 2 bases, the J end lost 4 bases, and 9 bases lay between the germline ends. DNA of the CDR3: TGTGCCAGCAGCTTAATCCAGGGATACAATGAGCAGTTCTTC. Amino acid sequence: CASSLIQGYNEQFF.

The chain recombines TRBV7-9 with TRBJ2-4, with 9 bases identical to TRBD1. Germline CDR1 reads SEHNR; CDR2 reads FQNEAQ (reference sequence). The CDR3 has 13 amino acids. V shed 8 bases, J shed 8 bases, and the junction held 7 bases outside the gene matches. The CDR3: CASGTGNGDIQYF. The CDR3 bases are TGTGCCAGCGGGACAGGGAATGGAGACATTCAGTACTTC.

This rearrangement joins TRBV29-1 to TRBJ2-7, with 9 bases identical to TRBD1. Germline CDR1 is SQVTM and CDR2 is ANQGSEA. This CDR3 is built from 13 residues. V gave up 5 bases and J gave up 6 bases; unmatched junction bases: 8. The CDR3 loop is CSVYRTGALEQYF. CDR3 nucleotide sequence: TGCAGCGTTTATCGGACAGGGGCTCTCGAGCAGTACTTC.

The genes are TRBV7-9 and TRBJ2-6; 8 bases are a match to TRBD2. The CDR3 sequence is 17 residues long. CDR1 and CDR2 from the germline V gene are SEHNR and FQNEAQ (reference sequence). V lost 4 bases, J lost 0 bases, and 5 bases stayed unmatched. CDR3 bases: TGTGCCAGCAGCTCCTACAGCGGGGGCTCTGGGGCCAACGTCCTGACTTTC. Translation: CASSSYSGGSGANVLTF.

This clone was recorded a few times. The chain couples TRBV19 to TRBJ1-2; no reliable D call. Between the trimmed V and J ends, which lost 9 bases and 4 bases, there was a span of 12 bases. The CDR3 loop spans 12 amino acids. The germline gives CDR1 LNHDA, CDR2 SQIVND (reference sequence). The CDR3 DNA reads as TGTGCCAGCCCAGAAATGGCCTATGGCTACACCTTC. Translating gives CASPEMAYGYTF.

The gene calls are TRBV5-6 and TRBJ1-5, with a possible D match to TRBD1 (5 bases). V was clipped by 4 bases and J by 0 bases, with 14 bases between them. CDR3 length: 16 amino acids. In germline, CDR1 is SGHDT, CDR2 YYEEEE. This chain's CDR3 is CASSQLRDYSNQPQHF. In DNA form, the CDR3 reads TGTGCCAGCAGCCAACTCAGGGACTATAGCAATCAGCCCCAGCATTTT.

The chain combines TRBV30 with TRBJ2-3; a weak D match, TRBD2 (6 bases). CDR1 GTSNPN and CDR2 SVGIG come from the germline V gene (reference sequence). Trimming shortened V by 6 bases and J by 4 bases, and 14 bases separated the two germline ends. The CDR3 runs to 13 residues. Here the CDR3 reads CACPGEWADTQYF. The DNA for the CDR3 is TGTGCCTGTCCGGGAGAGTGGGCAGATACGCAGTATTTT. The complete variable domain, with remaining parts taken from reference TRBV30 and TRBJ2-3, reads SQTIHQWPATLVQPVGSPLSLECTVEGTSNPNLYWYRQAAGRGLQLLFYSVGIGQISSEVPQNLSASRPQDRQFILSSKKLLLSDSGFYLCACPGEWADTQYFGPGTRLTVL.

The chain uses TRBV28 and TRBJ2-3; TRBD1 matches 11 bases. Looked up from germline, CDR1 is MDHEN and CDR2 is SYDVKM. Trimming at V came to 5 bases and at J to 4 bases, leaving 5 bases not matched to a gene. The CDR3 consists of 15 residues. The CDR3 region has the DNA TGTGCCAGCAGTCCGCGGACAGGGGGCGCAGATACGCAGTATTTT. Residues: CASSPRTGGADTQYF.

This clone has only a few counts. The rearrangement links TRBV5-8 to TRBJ2-7, with 7 bases fitting TRBD1. V gave up 4 bases and J gave up 2 bases; unmatched junction bases: 6. The CDR3 is 14 residues long. From germline, CDR1 is SGHTS and CDR2 YDEGEE. The CDR3 bases are TGTGCCAGCAGCCCACCGGGACAGACCTACGAGCAGTACTTC. Its translation is CASSPPGQTYEQYF.

The chain combines TRBV9 with TRBJ1-2, with unresolved D. Trimming pared 4 bases from V and 13 bases from J, leaving 14 bases between. The CDR3 contains 11 residues. Per germline, CDR1 SGDLS and CDR2 YYNGEE. Written as DNA, the CDR3 is TGTGCCAGCAGCTCCCGGGAGGGATGCACCTTC. It codes for CASSSREGCTF.

The chain joins TRBV29-1 to TRBJ1-1, with D hard to call. The CDR3 covers 13 residues. The germline V gene encodes CDR1 SQVTM and CDR2 ANQGSEA. V was clipped by 5 bases and J by 5 bases, with 15 bases between them. The CDR3 loop reads CSVPHPEMTEAFF. In DNA form, the CDR3 reads TGCAGCGTTCCCCATCCAGAAATGACTGAAGCTTTCTTT.